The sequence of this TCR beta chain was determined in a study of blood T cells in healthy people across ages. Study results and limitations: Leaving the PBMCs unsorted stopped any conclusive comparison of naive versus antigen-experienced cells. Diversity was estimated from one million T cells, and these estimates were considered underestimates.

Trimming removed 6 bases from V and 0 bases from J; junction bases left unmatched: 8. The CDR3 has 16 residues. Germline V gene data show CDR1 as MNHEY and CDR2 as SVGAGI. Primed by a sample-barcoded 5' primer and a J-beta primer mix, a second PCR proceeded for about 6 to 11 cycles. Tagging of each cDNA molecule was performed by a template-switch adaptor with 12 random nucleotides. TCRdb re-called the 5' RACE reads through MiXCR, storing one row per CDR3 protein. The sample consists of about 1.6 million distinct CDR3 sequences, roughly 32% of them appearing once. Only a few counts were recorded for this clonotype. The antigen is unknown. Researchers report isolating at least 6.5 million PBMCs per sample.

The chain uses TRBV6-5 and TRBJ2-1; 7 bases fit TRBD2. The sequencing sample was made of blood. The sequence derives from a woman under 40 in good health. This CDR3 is CASSPPTSVSYNEQFF. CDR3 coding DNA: TGTGCCAGCAGCCCACCTACTAGCGTCTCCTACAATGAGCAGTTCTTC.